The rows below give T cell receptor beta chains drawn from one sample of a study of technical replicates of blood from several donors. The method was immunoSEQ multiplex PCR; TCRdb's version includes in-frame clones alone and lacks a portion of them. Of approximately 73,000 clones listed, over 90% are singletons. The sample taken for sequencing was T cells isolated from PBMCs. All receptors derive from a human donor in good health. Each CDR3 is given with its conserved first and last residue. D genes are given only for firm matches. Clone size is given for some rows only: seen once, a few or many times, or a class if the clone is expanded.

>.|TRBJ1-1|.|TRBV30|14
CAWSPTLTGTEAFF
TGTGCCTGGAGTCCAACATTAACCGGGACTGAAGCTTTCTTT
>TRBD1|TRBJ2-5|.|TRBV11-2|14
CASSATGVQETQYF
TGTGCCAGCAGCGCGACAGGGGTGCAAGAGACCCAGTACTTC
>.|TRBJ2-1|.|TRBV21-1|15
CASPEKGLAVNEQFF
TGTGCCAGCCCGGAAAAGGGACTAGCGGTCAATGAGCAGTTCTTC
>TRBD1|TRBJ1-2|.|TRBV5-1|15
CASSWGQGSDYGYTF
TGCGCCAGCAGCTGGGGACAGGGATCCGACTATGGCTACACCTTC
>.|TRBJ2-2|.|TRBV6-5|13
CASSQFNTGELFF
TGTGCCAGCAGTCAGTTTAACACCGGGGAGCTGTTTTTT
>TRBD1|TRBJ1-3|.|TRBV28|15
CASSPRTGTGNTIYF
TGTGCCAGCAGTCCGCGGACAGGGACTGGAAACACCATATATTTT
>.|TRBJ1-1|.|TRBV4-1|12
CASSLSDTEAFF
TGCGCCAGCAGCCTCTCAGACACTGAAGCTTTCTTT
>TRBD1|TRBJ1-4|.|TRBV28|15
CASSMAGGSNEKLFF
TGTGCCAGCAGTATGGCAGGGGGATCTAATGAAAAACTGTTTTTT
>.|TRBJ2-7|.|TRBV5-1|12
CASSFGPDEQYF
TGCGCCAGCAGCTTCGGTCCTGACGAGCAGTACTTC
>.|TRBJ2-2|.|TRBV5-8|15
CASSLVRIGTGELFF
TGTGCCAGCAGCTTGGTGCGGATAGGCACCGGGGAGCTGTTTTTT
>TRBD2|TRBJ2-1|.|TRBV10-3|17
CAIRGPSGGPSYNEQFF
TGTGCCATCAGAGGCCCTAGCGGGGGGCCATCCTACAATGAGCAGTTCTTC
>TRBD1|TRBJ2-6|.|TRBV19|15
CASSTDRAGANVLTF
TGTGCCAGTAGTACGGACAGGGCTGGGGCCAACGTCCTGACTTTC
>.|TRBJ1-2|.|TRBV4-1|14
CASSLGQNNYGYTF
TGCGCCAGCAGCCTTGGACAGAATAACTATGGCTACACCTTC
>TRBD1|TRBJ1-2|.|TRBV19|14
CASSIEGTAKGYTF
TGTGCCAGTAGTATAGAAGGGACAGCTAAAGGCTACACCTTC
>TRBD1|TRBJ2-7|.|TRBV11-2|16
CASSSLQGAPLYEQYF
TGTGCCAGCAGCTCGTTACAGGGGGCTCCCCTTTACGAGCAGTACTTC
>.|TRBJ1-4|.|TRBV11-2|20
CASSLDFWSLSQGFNEKLFF
TGTGCCAGCAGCTTAGATTTCTGGTCGCTTTCACAGGGCTTTAATGAAAAACTGTTTTTT
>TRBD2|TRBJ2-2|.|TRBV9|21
CASSARRWGLAAPHGTGELFF
TGTGCCAGCAGCGCCCGCCGGTGGGGACTAGCGGCCCCCCACGGGACCGGGGAGCTGTTTTTT
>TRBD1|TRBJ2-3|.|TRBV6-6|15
CASSYSRGPRDTQYF
TGTGCCAGCAGTTACTCCAGGGGGCCACGCGATACGCAGTATTTT
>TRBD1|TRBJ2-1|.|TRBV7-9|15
CASSQAGTGLYEQFF
TGTGCCAGCAGTCAAGCCGGGACAGGGTTGTATGAGCAGTTCTTC
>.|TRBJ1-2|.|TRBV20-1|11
CSADTGPGYTF
TGCAGTGCCGACACAGGGCCCGGCTACACCTTC
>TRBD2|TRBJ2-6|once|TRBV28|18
CASSSASGLNSGANVLTF
TGTGCCAGCAGTTCCGCCTCGGGACTAAACTCTGGGGCCAACGTCCTGACTTTC
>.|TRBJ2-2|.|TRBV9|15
CASSVVASATGELFF
TGTGCCAGCAGCGTAGTCGCTAGCGCTACCGGGGAGCTGTTTTTT
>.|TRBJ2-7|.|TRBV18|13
CASSPRQAYEQYF
TGTGCCAGCTCACCAAGACAGGCCTACGAGCAGTACTTC
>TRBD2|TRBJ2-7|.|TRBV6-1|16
CASSVRTSGSVHEQYF
TGTGCCAGCAGTGTACGGACTAGCGGGAGTGTCCACGAGCAGTACTTC
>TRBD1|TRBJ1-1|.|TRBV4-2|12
CASRFDRDEAFF
TGTGCCAGCAGATTCGACAGGGATGAAGCTTTCTTT
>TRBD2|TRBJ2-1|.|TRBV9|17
CASSVAVSGGIYNEQFF
TGTGCCAGCAGCGTAGCTGTTAGCGGGGGAATTTACAATGAGCAGTTCTTC
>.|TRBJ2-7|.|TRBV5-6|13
CASSLTGSYEQYF
TGTGCCAGCAGCTTGACGGGCTCCTACGAGCAGTACTTC
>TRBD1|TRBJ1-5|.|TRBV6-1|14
CASKDRVGDQPQHF
TGTGCCAGCAAAGACAGGGTTGGGGATCAGCCCCAGCATTTT
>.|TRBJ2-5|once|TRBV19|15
CASSPRVWGQETQYF
TGTGCCAGTAGCCCCAGGGTATGGGGCCAAGAGACCCAGTACTTC
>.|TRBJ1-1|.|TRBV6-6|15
CASSPQRESNTEAFF
TGTGCCAGCAGCCCTCAGCGGGAATCAAACACTGAAGCTTTCTTT
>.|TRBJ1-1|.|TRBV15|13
CATSRDSDTEAFF
TGTGCCACCAGCAGAGATTCCGACACTGAAGCTTTCTTT
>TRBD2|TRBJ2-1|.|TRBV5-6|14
CASSGLAGGNEQFF
TGTGCCAGCAGCGGACTAGCGGGGGGGAATGAGCAGTTCTTC
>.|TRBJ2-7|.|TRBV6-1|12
CASIPGPYEQYF
TGTGCCAGCATCCCAGGCCCCTACGAGCAGTACTTC
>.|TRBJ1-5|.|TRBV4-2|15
CASSQRTPSNQPQHF
TGTGCCAGCAGCCAGAGGACACCGAGCAATCAGCCCCAGCATTTT
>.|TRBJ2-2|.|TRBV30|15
CAWSALGANTGELFF
TGTGCCTGGAGTGCCCTGGGGGCTAACACCGGGGAGCTGTTTTTT
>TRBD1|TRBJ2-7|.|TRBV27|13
CASRIGTAYEQYF
TGTGCCAGCAGGATTGGGACAGCATACGAGCAGTACTTC
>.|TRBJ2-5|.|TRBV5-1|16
CASSWRGGPPPETQYF
TGCGCCAGCAGCTGGAGGGGGGGCCCTCCGCCAGAGACCCAGTACTTC
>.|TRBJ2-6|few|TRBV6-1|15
CASSELQSGANVLTF
TGTGCCAGCAGTGAATTACAGTCTGGGGCCAACGTCCTGACTTTC
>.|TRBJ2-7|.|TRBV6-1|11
CASSGAYEQYF
TGTGCCAGCAGTGGAGCCTACGAGCAGTACTTC
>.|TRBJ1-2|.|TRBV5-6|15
CASSQRQSRGYGYTF
TGTGCCAGCAGTCAGAGGCAGTCCCGCGGCTATGGCTACACCTTC
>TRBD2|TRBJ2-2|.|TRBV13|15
CASSFGLANTGELFF
TGTGCCAGCAGCTTTGGACTAGCGAACACCGGGGAGCTGTTTTTT
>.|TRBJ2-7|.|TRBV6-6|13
CASSVRRSYEQYF
TGTGCCAGCTCTGTACGGAGATCCTACGAGCAGTACTTC
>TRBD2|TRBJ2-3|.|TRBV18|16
CASSPRTSGGTDTQYF
TGTGCCAGCTCCCCTCGGACTAGCGGGGGAACAGATACGCAGTATTTT
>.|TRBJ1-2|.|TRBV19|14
CASSIGGPNYGYTF
TGTGCCAGTAGTATAGGGGGCCCAAACTATGGCTACACCTTC
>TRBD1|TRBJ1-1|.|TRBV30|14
CAWRSQGAGTEAFF
TGTGCCTGGCGTTCACAGGGGGCTGGCACTGAAGCTTTCTTT
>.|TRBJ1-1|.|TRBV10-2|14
CASSEGGGNTEAFF
TGCGCCAGCAGTGAGGGCGGGGGGAACACTGAAGCTTTCTTT
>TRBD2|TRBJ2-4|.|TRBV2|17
CASSERASGLAKNIQYF
TGTGCCAGCAGTGAAAGGGCTAGCGGGCTAGCCAAAAACATTCAGTACTTC